The 22 T cell receptor beta chains below come from one sample, sequenced in a study of cytomegalovirus exposure and HLA in healthy donors. Both 60 Vbeta primers and 13 Jbeta primers went into the PCR. The table came from immunoSEQ multiplex PCR; TCRdb's copy has only in-frame clones and leaves some out. The sample carries some 150,000 clones, 80% to 85% recorded once. Sequencing used PBMCs. These receptor sequences come from a female donor in good health and CMV-seronegative.

The CDR3 protein is CASSTDRGRNTEAFF. CDR3 sequence (DNA): TGTGCCAGCAGTACCGACAGGGGCAGGAACACTGAAGCTTTCTTT. This rearrangement joins TRBV6-1 to TRBJ1-1, with TRBD1 identical over 8 bases. J lost 1 base, V lost 5 bases, and 6 bases had no gene match. CDR1 MNHNS and CDR2 SASEGT come from the germline V gene. This CDR3 is built from 15 residues.

The chain links TRBV9 to TRBJ2-3; TRBD2 matches 7 bases. Germline V CDR1 and CDR2: SGDLS, YYNGEE. This CDR3 spans 14 amino acids. The V gene end was trimmed by 2 bases and the J gene end by 4 bases; junction bases not matched to a gene: 4. The CDR3 DNA sequence: TGTGCCAGCAGCGTGGGGCGGGAGCCAGATACGCAGTATTTT. Translating gives CASSVGREPDTQYF.

Of note for this clone: Since no conserved phenylalanine or tryptophan closes the CDR3, a read error is the likely cause. The chain links TRBV9 to TRBJ1-1; 10 bases match TRBD1. CDR3 length: 15 amino acids. Germline CDR1 is SGDLS and CDR2 is YYNGEE. Germline trimming cut 4 bases from V and 5 bases from J; bases unmatched to any gene: 8. CDR3 sequence: CASSPRGQGGTEAFV. Written as DNA, the CDR3 is TGTGCCAGCAGCCCTCGTGGACAGGGGGGAACTGAAGCTTTCGTT.

The chain combines TRBV6-5 with TRBJ2-1; possible D gene TRBD2, 6 bases. CDR1 and CDR2 from the germline V gene are MNHEY and SVGAGI. The CDR3 has 13 residues. The CDR3 DNA reads as TGTGCTACCCGGGACTTACAGTACAATGAGCAGTTCTTC. It is translated as CATRDLQYNEQFF.

There are a few counts of this clone. V is TRBV6-1 and J is TRBJ1-1; TRBD1 matches at 7 bases. The CDR3 is 14 amino acids. The germline CDR1 and CDR2 sequences are MNHNS and SASEGT. Germline trimming cut 8 bases from V and 1 base from J; bases unmatched to any gene: 7. Here the CDR3 reads CASLGKGANTEAFF. The CDR3 bases are TGTGCCAGCCTTGGGAAGGGGGCGAACACTGAAGCTTTCTTT.

In this sample, this clone turned up once. The rearrangement links TRBV18 to TRBJ1-5; TRBD1 is a possible D gene (6 bases). Germline CDR1 is KGHSH and CDR2 is LQKENI. Deletions cut 3 bases from V and 4 bases from J, with 16 bases between. The CDR3 covers 16 residues. CDR3 in amino acids: CASSPIGRTENQPQHF. Written as DNA, the CDR3 is TGTGCCAGCTCACCGATAGGACGGACAGAAAATCAGCCCCAGCATTTT.

The chain has TRBV29-1 and TRBJ2-7, with D unresolved. CDR3 length: 13 residues. CDR1 SQVTM and CDR2 ANQGSEA come from the germline V gene. Trimming pared 4 bases from V and 3 bases from J, leaving 13 bases between. CDR3 loop: CSVAGRQIYEQYF. CDR3 DNA sequence: TGCAGCGTTGCAGGCCGGCAGATCTACGAGCAGTACTTC.

V usage is TRBV7-9 and J usage is TRBJ1-5, with D tentatively TRBD1 (6 bases). The CDR3 is 15 residues long. Deletions cut 1 base from V and 2 bases from J, with 9 bases between. Germline V gene sequence: CDR1 SEHNR, CDR2 FQNEAQ (reference sequence). In DNA, the CDR3 is TGTGCCAGCAGCTTAGTAGGGGGTGGCAATCAGCCCCAGCATTTT. Amino acids: CASSLVGGGNQPQHF.

The rearrangement links TRBV2 to TRBJ2-1, with TRBD1 matching over 7 bases. J lost 4 bases, V lost 1 base, and 4 bases had no gene match. This CDR3 has 15 amino acids. CDR1 is SNHLY, CDR2 FYNNEI, per germline. This CDR3 reads CASSEVGTDYNEQFF. The CDR3 DNA reads as TGTGCCAGCAGTGAAGTTGGGACAGATTACAATGAGCAGTTCTTC.

This chain connects TRBV7-8 to TRBJ1-1; D not resolved. Trimming removed 1 base at V and 1 base at J, with 7 bases between. The CDR3 extends over 14 amino acids. Germline CDR1 SGHVS, CDR2 FQNEAQ. The CDR3 nucleotides are TGTGCCAGCAGCTTAGTGGCCCCGAACACTGAAGCTTTCTTT. It specifies CASSLVAPNTEAFF.

CDR3 sequence reads: CASSFRAGPREQYF. CDR3 nucleotides: TGCGCCAGCAGCTTCAGGGCAGGGCCTCGCGAGCAGTACTTC. The rearrangement links TRBV5-1 to TRBJ2-7, with a possible D match to TRBD1 (5 bases). The germline gives CDR1 SGHRS, CDR2 YFSETQ. Deletions cut 2 bases from V and 6 bases from J, with 15 bases between. The CDR3 covers 14 residues.

This clone was seen a handful of times. This sequence joins TRBV27 and TRBJ1-5; 8 bases line up with TRBD1. The CDR3 consists of 14 residues. Losses at the gene ends were 3 bases for V and 6 bases for J; bases not matched to a gene: 4. Germline-derived CDR1 and CDR2 are MNHEY and SMNVEV (reference sequence). The DNA for the CDR3 is TGTGCCAGCAGTTTTCGACAGGGGAGTCAGCCCCAGCATTTT. Its translation: CASSFRQGSQPQHF.

This clone was seen only once. The V and J genes are TRBV18 and TRBJ1-2; maybe TRBD1 (6 bases). Trimming took off 5 bases at V and 3 bases at J, with 13 bases between the two ends. Germline V gene lookup returns CDR1 KGHSH and CDR2 LQKENI. This CDR3 spans 14 amino acids. The CDR3 sequence: CASSSSDRDYGYTF. The CDR3 bases are TGTGCCAGCTCATCATCGGACAGAGACTATGGCTACACCTTC.

The CDR3 DNA reads TGTGCCAGCAGCCCGACAGGGTCTGGCTACACCTTC. This gives the protein CASSPTGSGYTF. The rearrangement links TRBV7-9 to TRBJ1-2; 7 nucleotides align to TRBD1. The CDR3 extends over 12 amino acids. Germline V CDR1 and CDR2: SEHNR, FQNEAQ (reference sequence). V lost 5 bases, J lost 7 bases, and 4 bases stayed unmatched.

The V and J genes are TRBV29-1 and TRBJ1-2; TRBD1 aligns across 10 bases. CDR1 SQVTM and CDR2 ANQGSEA come from the germline V gene. V was pared by 6 bases and J by 7 bases, with 8 bases of the junction left unmatched. The CDR3 extends over 13 amino acids. The CDR3 region is CSVGQGEPVGYTF. As DNA, the CDR3 is TGCAGCGTAGGACAGGGGGAGCCAGTTGGCTACACCTTC.

The genes are TRBV7-2 and TRBJ2-7; no firm D call. The CDR3 totals 13 residues. Between the trimmed V and J ends, which lost 2 bases and 1 base, there was a span of 6 bases. Per the germline V gene, CDR1 is SGHTA and CDR2 is FQGNSA. The CDR3 region has the DNA TGTGCCAGCAGCTTACACGGGTCCTACGAGCAGTACTTC. It translates to CASSLHGSYEQYF.

The chain links TRBV30 to TRBJ1-2; 7 nucleotides align to TRBD1. Trimming removed 0 bases from V and 6 bases from J; junction bases left unmatched: 10. The CDR3 totals 15 residues. Germline CDR1 GTSNPN, CDR2 SVGIG (reference sequence). The CDR3 region has the DNA TGTGCCTGGAGTGTATTGCGACAGGGCAGGCATGGCTACACCTTC. Translation: CAWSVLRQGRHGYTF.

The genes are TRBV18 and TRBJ1-2, with no clear D. The CDR3 runs to 13 residues. Germline CDR1 reads KGHSH; CDR2 reads LQKENI. Trimming took off 6 bases at V and 4 bases at J, with 12 bases between the two ends. The CDR3 DNA reads as TGTGCCAGCTCTTCCGACGGGGTCTATGGCTACACCTTC. Translating gives CASSSDGVYGYTF.

The chain carries TRBV28 and TRBJ2-5, with a weak D call TRBD2 (6 bases). With 6 bases removed from V and 5 bases from J, the gap between germline ends came to 16 bases. The CDR3 runs to 14 residues. Per germline, CDR1 MDHEN and CDR2 SYDVKM. The CDR3 spells CASRESGRGETQYF. The CDR3 DNA follows: TGTGCCAGCAGGGAAAGCGGGCGTGGGGAGACCCAGTACTTC. The complete variable domain, with remaining parts taken from reference TRBV28 and TRBJ2-5, reads DVKVTQSSRYLVKRTGEKVFLECVQDMDHENMFWYRQDPGLGLRLIYFSYDVKMKEKGDIPEGYSVSREKKERFSLILESASTNQTSMYLCASRESGRGETQYFGPGTRLLVL.

The V gene is TRBV29-1, the J gene TRBJ2-5; D remains unclear. This CDR3 contains 14 residues. The V gene's germline CDR1 is SQVTM and CDR2 ANQGSEA. Trimming pared 5 bases from V and 0 bases from J, leaving 13 bases between. The CDR3 DNA sequence: TGCAGCGTTCATCATCAGTCGAACCAAGAGACCCAGTACTTC. It yields the protein CSVHHQSNQETQYF.

V gene TRBV29-1 combines with J gene TRBJ1-2; tentatively, D is TRBD1 (6 bases). The V end was cut by 3 bases, the J end by 3 bases, with 11 bases between. Germline CDR1 and CDR2: SQVTM and ANQGSEA. This CDR3 region has 13 residues. This CDR3 reads CSVDTGGHYGYTF. CDR3 coding DNA: TGCAGCGTTGATACGGGGGGCCACTATGGCTACACCTTC.

A few counts support this clone. J is TRBJ1-4 and V is TRBV27, with a possible D match to TRBD1 (6 bases). The V end was cut by 5 bases, the J end by 0 bases, with 10 bases between. CDR1 and CDR2 (germline): MNHEY, SMNVEV (reference sequence). The length of the CDR3 is 15 residues. Here the CDR3 DNA reads TGTGCCAGCAGTCCATACAGGGCAACTAATGAAAAACTGTTTTTT. This gives the protein CASSPYRATNEKLFF. Based on the CDR3 plus reference TRBV27 and TRBJ1-4, the full variable domain is EAQVTQNPRYLITVTGKKLTVTCSQNMNHEYMSWYRQDPGLGLRQIYYSMNVEVTDKGDVPEGYKVSRKEKRNFPLILESPSPNQTSLYFCASSPYRATNEKLFFGSGTQLSVL.